This TCR beta chain was identified in a study of T cell responses to AZD1222 COVID-19 vaccine. The CDR3 spans 13 residues. The V end was cut by 3 bases, the J end by 7 bases, with 9 bases between. Germline CDR1 is SGHVS and CDR2 is FQNEAQ. This clone was observed a few times. Its specificity is unknown. Measured with immunoSEQ multiplex PCR; TCRdb has only the in-frame clones, and not every one. The sample consists of approximately 200,000 clones, 90% to 95% of them appearing once. Study observations and caveats: It was only after the peak T cell response that any repertoires were sampled. Variant regions that are unmutated are reportedly the target of nearly half of spike-specific TCRs. Rises in breadth and depth of Spike-specific TCRs came after two AZD1222 doses.

It was second doses at about 4 or about 12 weeks that were pooled. The sequenced sample was peripheral blood, obtained 28 days after the second AZD1222 dose. The sequence was obtained from an adult who received the AZD1222 COVID-19 vaccine. The V gene is TRBV7-8, the J gene TRBJ1-4, with no clear D. In DNA form, the CDR3 reads TGTGCCAGCAGCTTCCGGCCTACTGAAAAACTGTTTTTT. It yields the protein CASSFRPTEKLFF.